This is a list of T cell receptor beta chains from one sample in a study of T cells in localized non-small cell lung cancer. Produced via immunoSEQ multiplex PCR; TCRdb's table is partial and in-frame only. The table includes roughly 39,000 clones, 91% detected once. Material: PBMCs, obtained before any cancer treatment. These receptors came from a woman between 40 and 69 years old with stage II lung adenocarcinoma. Both conserved end residues are part of each CDR3. The D gene is left open where the match is weak. Rows may omit the clone size; those that give it use once, few, many or a size class.

j_gene | v_gene | d_gene | abundance | len | CDR3nt | CDR3aa
TRBJ2-1 | TRBV7-9 | TRBD1 | - | 16 | TGTGCCAGCAGCAAACGGGACAGGGGGCCGGACCATGAGCAGTTCTTC | CASSKRDRGPDHEQFF
TRBJ2-3 | TRBV6-5 | TRBD1 | - | 15 | TGTGCCAGCAGTACCGGGACAGGGGGGCCAGATACGCAGTATTTT | CASSTGTGGPDTQYF
TRBJ1-5 | TRBV9 | - | - | 17 | TGTGCCAGCAGCGTAGGTCCGGCAGTTCTTAGCAATCAGCCCCAGCATTTT | CASSVGPAVLSNQPQHF
TRBJ1-1 | TRBV6-6 | TRBD1 | - | 15 | TGTGCCAGCGCCTCCTGGGACAGGGGTTTAACTGAAGCTTTCTTT | CASASWDRGLTEAFF
TRBJ2-2 | TRBV11-1 | - | - | 16 | TGTGCCAGCAGCTTAGTCGGTAGTTGGGGCACCGGGGAGCTGTTTTTT | CASSLVGSWGTGELFF
TRBJ1-2 | TRBV5-1 | - | - | 15 | TGCGCCAGCAGCTTTTCAGGCGATACCGAGAATGGCTACACCTTC | CASSFSGDTENGYTF
TRBJ2-4 | TRBV5-1 | - | - | 15 | TGCGCCAGCAGGAAATTCGGGCAGGCGGTAGACATTCAGTACTTC | CASRKFGQAVDIQYF
TRBJ2-1 | TRBV9 | - | - | 16 | TGTGCCAGCAGCGCGAGGGACTCCGGCTCCTACAATGAGCAGTTCTTC | CASSARDSGSYNEQFF
TRBJ2-4 | TRBV2 | TRBD1 | few | 16 | TGTGCCAGCAGCACCGGGACAGGGGAGACCAAAAACATTCAGTACTTC | CASSTGTGETKNIQYF
TRBJ2-2 | TRBV15 | - | - | 17 | TGTGCCACCAGCAGAGGGGTAACGAACGCGAACACCGGGGAGCTGTTTTTT | CATSRGVTNANTGELFF
TRBJ2-1 | TRBV10-3 | - | - | 15 | TGTGCCATCAGTGAAGGGCGGGGACCCTACAATGAGCAGTTCTTC | CAISEGRGPYNEQFF
TRBJ2-7 | TRBV6-5 | TRBD2 | - | 16 | TGTGCCAGCAGTTTAGTTTCTAGCGGGGGTAACTACGAGCAGTACTTC | CASSLVSSGGNYEQYF
TRBJ1-5 | TRBV9 | - | - | 15 | TGTGCCAGCAGCCCCGACAGGAGCGGCAATCAGCCCCAGCATTTT | CASSPDRSGNQPQHF
TRBJ2-1 | TRBV7-7 | - | - | 16 | TGTGCCAGCAGCTCTCCTCTAGCCGAGCGACGGAATGAGCAGTTCTTC | CASSSPLAERRNEQFF
TRBJ1-2 | TRBV28 | TRBD1 | - | 15 | TGTGCCAGCAGTTGGGGGTCGGGACAGGACTATGGCTACACCTTC | CASSWGSGQDYGYTF
TRBJ2-5 | TRBV5-6 | TRBD2 | - | 15 | TGTGCCAGCAGTACCAACGGGGGGGATGGAGAGACCCAGTACTTC | CASSTNGGDGETQYF
TRBJ2-3 | TRBV7-9 | TRBD2 | once | 17 | TGTGCCAGCAGCCCCATACTAGCGGGAGCTGAGCAAGATACGCAGTATTTT | CASSPILAGAEQDTQYF
TRBJ2-3 | TRBV20-1 | - | - | 11 | TGCAGTGCTAAGTCTTTGGATACGCAGTATTTT | CSAKSLDTQYF
TRBJ1-2 | TRBV7-9 | - | - | 14 | TGTGCCAGCAGCTTAGCAATATCGCAGGTTGGCTACACCTTC | CASSLAISQVGYTF
TRBJ2-2 | TRBV11-2 | - | - | 14 | TGTGCCAGCAGCTTAGGGACCAACACCGGGGAGCTGTTTTTT | CASSLGTNTGELFF
TRBJ1-1 | TRBV6-1 | - | - | 14 | TGTGCCAGCACCTCCCAGAGGCGGAACACTGAAGCTTTCTTT | CASTSQRRNTEAFF
TRBJ2-7 | TRBV9 | TRBD2 | - | 13 | TGTGCCAGCAGCGGGACTAGGGACCACGAGCAGTACTTC | CASSGTRDHEQYF
TRBJ1-1 | TRBV15 | - | once | 11 | TGTGCCACCAGCAGAGTTGCTGAAGCTTTCTTT | CATSRVAEAFF
TRBJ1-6 | TRBV28 | - | - | 15 | TGTGCCAGCAGTTCCCCGGCGGGCGGGAGTTCACCCCTCCACTTT | CASSSPAGGSSPLHF
TRBJ1-2 | TRBV6-1 | TRBD1 | once | 14 | TGTGCCAGCATCCGGGGACAGGGTTCGGATGGCTACACCTTC | CASIRGQGSDGYTF